Reported below is one TCR beta chain. Original processing notes: How many nucleated cells were present was estimated from reference gene primer amplification. Assay used: immunoSEQ multiplex PCR; TCRdb lists only in-frame clones, some missing. V and J calls and clone size are given by that table; D and trimming were obtained from the DNA. The sample contains just over 650,000 clones, about 87% of which appear only once. The data stem from a study of blood T cell repertoires in COVID-19. Germline loops: CDR1 GTSNPN, CDR2 SVGIG (reference sequence). V shed 4 bases and J 6 bases; nucleotides not matched to a gene: 4. The length of the CDR3 is 13 residues.

The specimen sequenced was peripheral blood. The V and J genes are TRBV30 and TRBJ1-5; 9 nucleotides align to TRBD1. The sequence was collected from a woman aged 18-30 years with acute or convalescent COVID-19. This chain's CDR3 is CAWTSDRGQPQHF. For the CDR3, the DNA is TGTGCCTGGACCTCGGACAGGGGTCAGCCCCAGCATTTT.